This T cell receptor beta chain was captured in a study of cytotoxic CD8 clonotypes in ibrutinib-treated CLL. This table comes from immunoSEQ multiplex PCR, and its TCRdb copy is limited to in-frame clones, with some not included. The profile shows approximately 330,000 clones, roughly 85% of them singletons. Whole-study results and caveats: Clonality rose at ibrutinib response, held steady in sustained remission, and fell toward baseline at progression.

To note about this clone: Its antigen is unknown. The sample holds other DNA sequences that translate to the same CDR3.

Sequencing used PBMCs, obtained before ibrutinib treatment. This sequence was found in a human donor with chronic lymphocytic leukemia.

The CDR3 DNA follows: TGTGCCACCAGCAGAGGGGGGGCCGATACGCAGTATTTT. Amino acids: CATSRGGADTQYF. The rearrangement joins TRBV15 to TRBJ2-3; D assignment may be TRBD1 or TRBD2 (6 bases each). V was trimmed by 1 base and J by 6 bases, leaving 8 bases between them. In germline, CDR1 is LNHNV, CDR2 YYDKDF (reference sequence). CDR3 size: 13 residues.